This entry lists 19 T cell receptor beta chains sequenced from one sample in a study of blood T cells in healthy people across ages. The authors ran a second PCR of 7 to 11 cycles using a sample-barcoded 5' primer and a J-beta primer mix. TCRdb re-called the 5' RACE reads with MiXCR, one entry per CDR3 protein. The table has around 1.7 million distinct CDR3 sequences, roughly 28% seen once; the top ten hold over 7%. Input material: blood. The receptors derive from a woman aged 30 to 39 in good health.

The chain is built from TRBV5-1 and TRBJ1-6; 10 nucleotides align to TRBD1. The CDR3 loop spans 15 amino acids. The J segment lost 8 bases and the V segment lost 4 bases, leaving 6 bases of the junction unmatched. Germline V CDR1 and CDR2: SGHRS, YFSETQ. This CDR3 is CASSHGDRGDSPLHF. CDR3 nucleotide sequence: TGCGCCAGCAGCCATGGGGACAGGGGTGATTCACCCCTCCACTTT.

The chain employs TRBV27 and TRBJ2-1, with 9 nucleotides matching TRBD2. After removal of 3 bases from V and 9 bases from J, the junction contained 9 bases not matched to a gene. This CDR3 comprises 15 residues. CDR1 is MNHEY and CDR2 is SMNVEV in the germline V gene (reference sequence). The CDR3 DNA is TGTGCCAGCAGTTTGCGTCTAGCGGGATTGAGTGAGCAGTTCTTC. Its protein product is CASSLRLAGLSEQFF.

In regard to this clonotype: Given a much more abundant clone one base away, this may be a read error. This chain joins TRBV28 and TRBJ1-2, with 7 nucleotides matching TRBD1. The length of the CDR3 is 13 residues. Germline V CDR1 and CDR2: MDHEN, SYDVKM. CDR3: CASYDREIYDYTF. DNA of the CDR3: TGTGCCAGCTACGACAGGGAGATTTATGACTACACCTTC.

This clonotype was seen a few times. The chain uses TRBV14 and TRBJ2-7; 10 bases line up with TRBD2. The length of the CDR3 is 16 residues. V lost 1 base to trimming and J lost 5 bases; unmatched junction nucleotides: 8. CDR1 is SGHDN and CDR2 is FVKESK in the germline V gene. CDR3 nucleotides: TGTGCCAGCAGCCAAGCCGGGACTAGCGTGGGGAACGAGCAGTACTTC. It is translated as CASSQAGTSVGNEQYF.

The chain couples TRBV28 to TRBJ2-5, with 10 positions matching TRBD1. The CDR3 consists of 15 residues. V was clipped by 5 bases and J by 11 bases; unmatched bases: 14. Germline V gene data show CDR1 as MDHEN and CDR2 as SYDVKM. The CDR3 DNA reads TGTGCCAGCAGTCCAGGGACAGGGGTCTTCGTTGAGCAGTACTTC. Encoded protein: CASSPGTGVFVEQYF.

This clonotype was seen more than once but under ten times. The chain recombines TRBV7-3 with TRBJ2-1; D is perhaps TRBD1 or TRBD2 (6 bases each). Trimming took 2 bases from V and 8 from J, leaving 16 bases between them. The CDR3 contains 15 residues. Germline CDR1 is SGHTA and CDR2 is FQGTGA. The CDR3 reads CASSLYGGRRDEQFF. The CDR3 DNA reads TGTGCCAGCAGCTTATATGGGGGGCGGAGGGATGAGCAGTTCTTC.

Ten or more counts support this clonotype. The chain has TRBV4-3 and TRBJ2-3; maybe TRBD2 (8 bases). Per germline, CDR1 LGHNA and CDR2 YSLEER. V was clipped by 8 bases and J by 0 bases, with 24 bases between them. This CDR3 is built from 18 residues. CDR3 sequence: CASREGAALAGSTDTQYF. The CDR3 region has the DNA TGCGCCAGCCGAGAGGGGGCCGCTCTAGCGGGTAGCACAGATACGCAGTATTTT.

This clonotype was recorded many times. V is TRBV5-1 and J is TRBJ2-1, with TRBD2 identical over 10 bases. Germline V gene sequence: CDR1 SGHRS, CDR2 YFSETQ. The CDR3 spans 16 residues. Trimming took 2 bases from V and 5 from J; bases not matched to a gene: 7. CDR3 in DNA: TGCGCCAGCAGCTTCAGAGCGGGGGGGCTTAACAATGAGCAGTTCTTC. This encodes CASSFRAGGLNNEQFF.

The chain employs TRBV7-2 and TRBJ2-4; TRBD1 aligns across 9 bases. Germline V gene lookup returns CDR1 SGHTA and CDR2 FQGNSA. V dropped 5 bases and J dropped 4; count of bases not matched to a gene: 6. The length of the CDR3 is 15 residues. CDR3 bases: TGTGCCAGCAGCGGAGCCGGGACAGGGAAAAACATTCAGTACTTC. Protein sequence: CASSGAGTGKNIQYF.

This clonotype has at least ten counts. J is TRBJ2-5 and V is TRBV12-3 or TRBV12-4; no firm D call. V shed 2 bases and J shed 1 base, with 5 bases lying between them. This CDR3 contains 13 residues. The CDR3 loop reads CASSLLGQETQYF. The CDR3 coding sequence is TGTGCCAGCAGTTTATTGGGCCAAGAGACCCAGTACTTC.

The sample holds a few counts of this clonotype. The chain links TRBV5-6 to TRBJ2-3; 10 bases fit TRBD2. The V segment lost 1 base and the J segment 2 bases; nucleotides outside the gene matches: 7. The CDR3 is 17 residues long. Germline V gives CDR1 SGHDT, CDR2 YYEEEE. CDR3 nucleotides: TGTGCCAGCAGCTTGACCTATAGCGGGGGGTTCACAGATACGCAGTATTTT. It translates to CASSLTYSGGFTDTQYF. Full variable domain (outside the CDR3, taken from reference TRBV5-6 and TRBJ2-3): DAGVTQSPTHLIKTRGQQVTLRCSPKSGHDTVSWYQQALGQGPQFIFQYYEEEERQRGNFPDRFSGHQFPNYSSELNVNALLLGDSALYLCASSLTYSGGFTDTQYFGPGTRLTVL.

In its sample, this clonotype was seen many times. This chain joins TRBV7-2 and TRBJ2-5; a possible D gene is TRBD1 (6 bases). Per the germline V gene, CDR1 is SGHTA and CDR2 is FQGNSA. This CDR3 region has 15 residues. The V end lost 0 bases, the J end lost 2 bases, and 10 bases lay between the germline ends. CDR3: CASSLAAGVQETQYF. Here the CDR3 DNA reads TGTGCCAGCAGCTTAGCGGCAGGGGTACAAGAGACCCAGTACTTC.

The V and J genes are TRBV19 and TRBJ2-5; 8 bases match TRBD2. Germline V CDR1 and CDR2: LNHDA, SQIVND (reference sequence). With 7 bases clipped from V and 3 bases from J, the junction kept 7 bases outside the gene matches. The CDR3 is 14 amino acids. The CDR3 sequence: CASTRRAGEETQYF. The DNA for the CDR3 is TGTGCCAGTACCCGACGAGCGGGGGAAGAGACCCAGTACTTC.

This chain links TRBV6-6 with TRBJ2-4; 8 bases are shared with TRBD1. J was trimmed by 13 bases and V by 0 bases; bases with no gene match: 11. This CDR3 has 15 amino acids. The germline V gene encodes CDR1 MNHNY and CDR2 SVGAGI (reference sequence). The CDR3 sequence: CASSYSGTGYNEQYF. CDR3 nucleotide sequence: TGTGCCAGCAGTTACTCGGGGACAGGTTACAATGAGCAGTACTTC.

The V and J genes are TRBV5-1 and TRBJ2-2; D is unresolved. Trimming left V 4 bases short and J 0 bases short, with 13 bases between. CDR3 size: 16 residues. CDR1 and CDR2 (germline): SGHRS, YFSETQ. CDR3 region: CASSRSSTANTGELFF. CDR3 bases: TGCGCCAGCAGCCGTAGCTCGACGGCGAACACCGGGGAGCTGTTTTTT.

This clonotype was counted a few times. The rearrangement links TRBV3-1 to TRBJ1-2; TRBD1 matches at 7 bases. With V trimmed by 1 base and J by 4 bases, 6 bases remained unmatched. In germline, CDR1 is LGHDT, CDR2 YNNKEL (reference sequence). The CDR3 covers 15 residues. CDR3 DNA sequence: TGTGCCAGCAGCCAAGGATCGGCAGGGGGCTATGGCTACACCTTC. Protein sequence: CASSQGSAGGYGYTF.

The sample holds a few counts of this clonotype. A single base separates this from a much larger clone, so it may be a read error. The CDR3 spells CTSSVDRYEQYF. CDR3 sequence (DNA): TGTACCAGCAGCGTGGACAGATACGAGCAGTACTTC. The chain couples TRBV10-3 to TRBJ2-7, with D possibly TRBD1 on 6 matching bases. The CDR3 sequence is 12 residues long. Germline V lookup: CDR1 ENHRY, CDR2 SYGVKD.

At least ten counts were recorded for this clonotype. The chain employs TRBV7-2 and TRBJ1-1; the match to TRBD1 covers 7 bases. CDR3 length: 13 residues. CDR1 and CDR2 from the germline V gene are SGHTA and FQGNSA. V shed 5 bases, J shed 5 bases, and the junction held 5 bases outside the gene matches. This CDR3 is CASSIPGGTEAFF. In DNA form, the CDR3 reads TGTGCCAGCAGCATCCCAGGGGGGACTGAAGCTTTCTTT.

This clonotype was seen a few times. V gene TRBV24-1 combines with J gene TRBJ2-1; 9 bases are shared with TRBD2. The CDR3 is 16 amino acids. V lost 3 bases, J lost 6 bases, and 8 bases stayed unmatched. Germline assignment: CDR1 KGHDR and CDR2 SFDVKD. The CDR3 DNA reads TGTGCCACCAGTGATCCGAGCGGGAGGTCACCCAATGAGCAGTTCTTC. Translation gives CATSDPSGRSPNEQFF.